The clone carrying this T cell receptor (beta chain) is a singleton in its sample. This sample was included in a study of T cell responses to AZD1222 COVID-19 vaccine. Some clones are missing from TCRdb's copy, which holds only in-frame ones; the method was immunoSEQ multiplex PCR. The sample has roughly 160,000 clones; around 88% are singletons. This CDR3 is 16 amino acids long. The V and J ends lost 5 bases and 3 bases, in that order; junction bases with no gene match: 8. The germline gives CDR1 LNHDA, CDR2 SQIVND (reference sequence). The V call is TRBV19, the J call TRBJ2-1, with 9 bases lining up with TRBD1. The sequence came from an adult who received the AZD1222 COVID-19 vaccine. Sequenced material: peripheral blood, taken 28 days after the second AZD1222 dose. CDR3 nucleotides: TGTGCCAGTAGTCTGTGGACAGGGGCCCTCTACAATGAGCAGTTCTTC. This codes for CASSLWTGALYNEQFF.